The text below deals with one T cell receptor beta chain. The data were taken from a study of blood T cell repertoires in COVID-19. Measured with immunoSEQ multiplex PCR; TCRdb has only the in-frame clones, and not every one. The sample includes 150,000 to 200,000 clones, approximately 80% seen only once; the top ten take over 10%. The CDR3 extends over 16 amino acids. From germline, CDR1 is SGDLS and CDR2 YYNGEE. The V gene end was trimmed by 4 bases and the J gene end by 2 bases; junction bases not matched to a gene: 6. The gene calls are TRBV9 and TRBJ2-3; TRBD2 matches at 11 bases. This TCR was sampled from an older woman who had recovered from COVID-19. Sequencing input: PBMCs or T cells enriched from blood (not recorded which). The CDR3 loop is CASSPTTSGDTDTQYF. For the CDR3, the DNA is TGTGCCAGCAGCCCGACGACTAGCGGGGACACAGATACGCAGTATTTT.